Listed below are T cell receptor beta chains from one sample, sequenced in a study of early T cells in non-severe SARS-CoV-2 infection. TCRdb ran MiXCR on the 5' RACE reads and lists one entry per CDR3 protein. The sample gives approximately 65,000 distinct CDR3 sequences, roughly 10% of which show up once; around 6.1% is in the top ten. The sequenced sample was whole blood. The receptors were sampled from an adult who was a healthcare worker with PCR-confirmed SARS-CoV-2 infection or an uninfected control (not recorded which). The CDR3 runs from the conserved cysteine through the conserved F or W. The order of the fields is clone size, V gene, D gene, J gene, CDR3 protein, CDR3 DNA. A D gene is named only where the DNA matches it firmly. A row's size may be missing; if present it is once, few, many or a size class.

>many|TRBV20-1|TRBD2|TRBJ2-2
CSAQATSGTPTGELFF
TGCAGTGCACAGGCGACTAGCGGGACCCCCACCGGGGAGCTGTTTTTT
>many|TRBV6-5|-|TRBJ2-2
CASSQDSSGELFF
TGTGCCAGCAGTCAGGACTCATCTGGGGAGCTGTTTTTT
>-|TRBV6-4|TRBD2|TRBJ2-2
CASSPLAGHTGELFF
TGTGCCAGCAGCCCACTAGCGGGACACACCGGGGAGCTGTTTTTT
>-|TRBV2|-|TRBJ2-1
CAGGGNEQFF
TGTGCCGGGGGAGGCAATGAGCAGTTCTTC
>few|TRBV28|TRBD1|TRBJ1-6
CASRLQGNSPLHF
TGTGCCAGCAGGCTACAGGGGAATTCACCCCTCCACTTT
>many|TRBV12-3/TRBV12-4|-|TRBJ1-1
CASSPGPRRLSVNTEAFF
TGTGCCAGCAGCCCTGGACCCAGGCGGTTATCGGTGAACACTGAAGCTTTCTTT
>-|TRBV13|TRBD2|TRBJ2-7
CASSFPGLAPNEQYF
TGTGCCAGCAGCTTCCCGGGACTAGCCCCCAACGAGCAGTACTTC
>-|TRBV7-9|TRBD2|TRBJ2-5
CASSLSGQETQYF
TGTGCCAGCAGCCTTAGCGGGCAAGAGACCCAGTACTTC
>few|TRBV7-2|-|TRBJ2-5
CASSKQGGHETQYF
TGTGCCAGCAGCAAACAGGGAGGTCATGAGACCCAGTACTTC
>-|TRBV2|-|TRBJ2-7
CASSEGPGNEQYF
TGTGCCAGCAGTGAAGGTCCGGGGAACGAGCAGTACTTC
>few|TRBV4-1|-|TRBJ1-5
CASSQVRGSNQPQHF
TGCGCCAGCAGCCAAGTAAGGGGTAGCAATCAGCCCCAGCATTTT
>-|TRBV20-1|-|TRBJ2-7
CSASGTEQYF
TGCAGTGCTAGCGGGACCGAGCAGTACTTC
>-|TRBV6-6|TRBD1|TRBJ2-3
CASRRDSNTDTQYF
TGTGCCAGCCGCCGGGACAGCAACACAGATACGCAGTATTTT
>many|TRBV7-9|TRBD1|TRBJ1-4
CASSLTGGGEKLFF
TGTGCCAGCAGCTTAACAGGGGGTGGTGAAAAACTGTTTTTT
>few|TRBV7-9|-|TRBJ2-1
CASSLARTPYNEQFF
TGTGCCAGCAGCTTAGCTCGTACCCCCTACAATGAGCAGTTCTTC
>many|TRBV19|-|TRBJ2-1
CASIETFHVRSYNEQFF
TGTGCCAGTATAGAGACATTCCACGTTCGCTCCTACAATGAGCAGTTCTTC
>many|TRBV2|-|TRBJ2-3
CASSVARTDTQYF
TGTGCCAGCAGTGTCGCACGCACAGATACGCAGTATTTT
>few|TRBV5-1|TRBD1|TRBJ2-7
CASSQGVSNEQYF
TGCGCCAGCAGTCAGGGGGTCTCGAACGAGCAGTACTTC
>-|TRBV4-1|TRBD2|TRBJ2-1
CASSQIGRLAGEREQFF
TGCGCCAGCAGCCAAATAGGAAGACTAGCGGGAGAAAGGGAGCAGTTCTTC
>few|TRBV18|-|TRBJ1-5
CASSPENGQPQHF
TGTGCCAGCTCACCTGAGAACGGACAGCCCCAGCATTTT
>many|TRBV19|TRBD2|TRBJ2-1
CASSRLAGNYNEQFF
TGTGCCAGTAGTCGACTAGCGGGTAACTACAATGAGCAGTTCTTC
>-|TRBV15|-|TRBJ1-1
CATSRPDSEAFF
TGTGCCACCAGCAGACCCGACAGTGAAGCTTTCTTT
>many|TRBV18|-|TRBJ1-6
CASSDDGVSPLHF
TGTGCCAGCTCAGACGACGGGGTATCACCCCTCCACTTT
>-|TRBV6-5|TRBD1|TRBJ2-6
CASSYAGTGATGANVLTF
TGTGCCAGCAGTTACGCAGGGACAGGGGCTACTGGGGCCAACGTCCTGACTTTC
>few|TRBV11-3|-|TRBJ2-1
CASSSAAGPGYEQFF
TGTGCCAGCAGCTCGGCCGCGGGGCCGGGGTATGAGCAGTTCTTC
>-|TRBV7-6|-|TRBJ2-3
CASSYLGGRAGDTQYF
TGTGCCAGCAGCTACCTGGGAGGCCGAGCAGGAGATACGCAGTATTTT
>few|TRBV3-1|-|TRBJ2-7
CASSLGRVGGYAEQYF
TGTGCCAGCAGCCTCGGCAGGGTAGGGGGATACGCCGAGCAGTACTTC
>few|TRBV7-2|TRBD1|TRBJ1-1
CASSTRTGDEAFF
TGTGCCAGCAGCACGCGGACAGGGGACGAAGCTTTCTTT
>many|TRBV20-1|TRBD2|TRBJ2-3
CSERSGRSYTQYF
TGCAGTGAACGAAGCGGGAGGTCTTATACGCAGTATTTT
>few|TRBV5-1|TRBD2|TRBJ2-2
CASSLLPGGDTGELFF
TGCGCCAGCAGCTTGTTACCGGGAGGGGACACCGGGGAGCTGTTTTTT
>many|TRBV12-3/TRBV12-4|-|TRBJ1-2
CASSKQATNYGYTF
TGTGCCAGCAGTAAACAGGCAACCAACTATGGCTACACCTTC
>many|TRBV30|-|TRBJ2-1
CAWRVGDINEQFF
TGTGCCTGGAGAGTAGGGGATATCAATGAGCAGTTCTTC
>few|TRBV24-1|-|TRBJ2-4
CATSDNSGIQYF
TGTGCCACCAGTGATAACTCGGGCATTCAGTACTTC
>few|TRBV2|-|TRBJ2-7
CASQGLFDYEQYF
TGTGCCAGCCAGGGGCTGTTCGATTACGAGCAGTACTTC
>-|TRBV29-1|-|TRBJ2-7
CSVGEYEQYF
TGCAGCGTTGGAGAGTACGAGCAGTACTTC
>many|TRBV4-3|-|TRBJ2-3
CASSQEVRSTDTQYF
TGCGCCAGCAGCCAAGAAGTACGGAGCACAGATACGCAGTATTTT
>-|TRBV6-1|TRBD1|TRBJ2-3
CAAQEGAGTDTQYF
TGTGCCGCCCAAGAGGGGGCTGGCACAGATACGCAGTATTTT
>-|TRBV11-2|TRBD2|TRBJ2-7
CASSGPGTSGNYEQYF
TGTGCCAGCAGCGGCCCTGGGACTAGCGGAAACTACGAGCAGTACTTC
>medium-sized|TRBV20-1|TRBD2|TRBJ2-3
CSASGLAGAMADTQYF
TGCAGTGCTAGCGGACTAGCGGGAGCAATGGCAGATACGCAGTATTTT
>many|TRBV7-9|-|TRBJ2-7
CASSFSQGLSYEQYF
TGTGCCAGCAGCTTCTCACAGGGTCTCTCCTACGAGCAGTACTTC
>few|TRBV18|-|TRBJ1-1
CASSPGGREAFF
TGTGCCAGCTCACCCGGGGGCCGTGAAGCTTTCTTT
>few|TRBV9|-|TRBJ2-3
CASSVARGDTQYF
TGTGCCAGCAGCGTGGCTAGGGGTGATACGCAGTATTTT
>many|TRBV12-3/TRBV12-4|TRBD1|TRBJ2-2
CASRPDRAPSGELFF
TGTGCCAGCAGACCCGACAGGGCCCCGTCCGGGGAGCTGTTTTTT
>many|TRBV3-1|TRBD1|TRBJ1-6
CASSGQNNSPLHF
TGTGCCAGCTCGGGACAGAATAATTCACCCCTCCACTTT
>-|TRBV9|-|TRBJ2-5
CASSVGAVQETQYF
TGTGCCAGCAGCGTCGGAGCAGTTCAAGAGACCCAGTACTTC
>-|TRBV20-1|-|TRBJ2-3
CSAPRRDTQYF
TGCAGTGCTCCACGGAGGGATACGCAGTATTTT
>-|TRBV11-1|-|TRBJ1-1
CASSLAGGRNTEAFF
TGTGCCAGCAGCTTAGCCGGGGGCAGGAACACTGAAGCTTTCTTT
>-|TRBV7-6|-|TRBJ1-1
CASAAQGTNTEAFF
TGTGCCAGCGCCGCCCAAGGGACCAACACTGAAGCTTTCTTT
>many|TRBV6-5|-|TRBJ2-1
CASSYAAGTYNEQFF
TGTGCCAGCAGTTACGCGGCGGGAACCTACAATGAGCAGTTCTTC
>-|TRBV7-2|-|TRBJ2-1
CASSPVGPNEQFF
TGTGCCAGCAGCCCTGTCGGGCCTAATGAGCAGTTCTTC
>few|TRBV6-5|-|TRBJ2-3
CASRPSTDTQYF
TGTGCCAGCCGACCTAGCACAGATACGCAGTATTTT
>-|TRBV2|-|TRBJ2-3
CASSENPDTQYF
TGTGCCAGCAGTGAAAACCCCGATACGCAGTATTTT
>many|TRBV2|-|TRBJ1-1
CASEDRLNTEAFF
TGTGCCAGCGAAGACAGGCTGAACACTGAAGCTTTCTTT
>-|TRBV4-1|TRBD1|TRBJ2-3
CASSLSGQGRTDTQYF
TGCGCCAGCAGCCTATCAGGACAGGGTCGCACAGATACGCAGTATTTT
>few|TRBV11-2|TRBD1|TRBJ2-5
CASSLSVARGGVLSTQYF
TGTGCCAGCAGCTTAAGTGTGGCTAGAGGGGGCGTCTTATCGACCCAGTACTTC
>-|TRBV12-3/TRBV12-4|TRBD2|TRBJ2-2
CASRRTSGDTGELFF
TGTGCCAGCCGACGGACTAGCGGGGACACCGGGGAGCTGTTTTTT
>-|TRBV3-1|-|TRBJ1-6
CASSQGTDNSPLHF
TGTGCCAGCAGCCAAGGGACAGATAATTCACCCCTCCACTTT